The clone carrying this TCR beta chain was observed many times. CDR1 and CDR2 from the germline V gene are ENHRY and SYGVKD. Trimming shortened V by 2 bases and J by 2 bases, and 7 bases separated the two germline ends. This CDR3 is 13 amino acids long. Assay: immunoSEQ multiplex PCR; the TCRdb copy retains only in-frame clones and omits some. The repertoire holds 120,000 or so clones, with 76% as singletons. The record originates from a study of blood T cell repertoires in COVID-19. The wider study: Specimens from acute and convalescent COVID-19 originated in the United States, Italy and Spain.

The specimen was peripheral blood. The chain couples TRBV10-3 to TRBJ2-7; possible D gene TRBD1, 5 bases. The receptor comes from an elderly woman with acute or convalescent COVID-19. The CDR3: CAISEDRAYEQYF. CDR3 sequence (DNA): TGTGCCATCAGTGAGGACAGAGCCTACGAGCAGTACTTC.